This T cell receptor beta chain derives from a study of T cell responses to AZD1222 COVID-19 vaccine. For the study at large: Doses given second, at about 4 or about 12 weeks, were pooled.

Findings of the study overall: Repertoires were sampled only after the peak T cell response. At baseline, just six or seven AZD1222 recipients tested seropositive.

Repertoires were generated with immunoSEQ multiplex PCR, while TCRdb's copy carries only in-frame clones and drops some. The repertoire holds about 110,000 clones, with about 90% as singletons. With respect to this clone: No antigen is known for it.

The length of the CDR3 is 14 residues. Trimming took off 4 bases at V and 2 bases at J, with 13 bases between the two ends. In germline, CDR1 is SGHRS, CDR2 YFSETQ. This sequence was found in an adult in good health. The rearrangement joins TRBV5-1 to TRBJ2-7; a possible D gene is TRBD1 (6 bases). Material: peripheral blood, obtained on day 0 of AZD1222 vaccination. The CDR3 coding sequence is TGCGCCAGCAGCACCAACACAGGGACCTACGAGCAGTACTTC. Its protein product is CASSTNTGTYEQYF.